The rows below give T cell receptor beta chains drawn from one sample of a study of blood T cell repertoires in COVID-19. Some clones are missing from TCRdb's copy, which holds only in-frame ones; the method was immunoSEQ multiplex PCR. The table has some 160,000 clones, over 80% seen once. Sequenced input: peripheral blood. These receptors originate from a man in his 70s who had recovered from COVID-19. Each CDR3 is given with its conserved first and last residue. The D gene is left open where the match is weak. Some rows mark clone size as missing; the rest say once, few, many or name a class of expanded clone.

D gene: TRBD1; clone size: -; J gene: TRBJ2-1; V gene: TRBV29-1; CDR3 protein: CSVEGTGTSYNEQFF; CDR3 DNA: TGCAGCGTTGAGGGGACAGGAACTTCCTACAATGAGCAGTTCTTC
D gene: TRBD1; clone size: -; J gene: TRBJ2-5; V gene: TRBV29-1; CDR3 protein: CSVDLRQGETQYF; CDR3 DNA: TGCAGCGTTGACTTAAGACAGGGCGAGACCCAGTACTTC
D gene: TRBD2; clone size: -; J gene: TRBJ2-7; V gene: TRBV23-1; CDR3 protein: CASLEGPGLRTSGPYEQYF; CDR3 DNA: TGCGCCAGCCTCGAGGGGCCCGGACTTCGGACTAGCGGACCCTACGAGCAGTACTTC
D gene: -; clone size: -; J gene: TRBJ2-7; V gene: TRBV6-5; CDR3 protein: CASSYSQGYEQYF; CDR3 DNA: TGTGCCAGCAGTTATTCGCAGGGGTACGAGCAGTACTTC
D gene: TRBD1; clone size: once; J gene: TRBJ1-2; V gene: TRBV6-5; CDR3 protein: CASRSSTGGWYGYTF; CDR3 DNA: TGTGCCAGCAGATCGTCGACAGGGGGGTGGTATGGCTACACCTTC
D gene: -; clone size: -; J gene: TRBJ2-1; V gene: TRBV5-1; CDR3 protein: CASSPDLARSHNEQFF; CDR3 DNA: TGCGCCAGCAGCCCGGACCTAGCAAGGAGCCACAATGAGCAGTTCTTC
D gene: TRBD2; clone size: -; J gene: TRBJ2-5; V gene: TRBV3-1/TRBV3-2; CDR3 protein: CASSQGKTSGIQETQYF; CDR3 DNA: TGTGCCAGCAGCCAAGGGAAGACTAGCGGGATTCAAGAGACCCAGTACTTC
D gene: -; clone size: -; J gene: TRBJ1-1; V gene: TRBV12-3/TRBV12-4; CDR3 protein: CASSLTGNTEAFF; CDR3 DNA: TGTGCCAGCAGTTTAACCGGGAACACTGAAGCTTTCTTT
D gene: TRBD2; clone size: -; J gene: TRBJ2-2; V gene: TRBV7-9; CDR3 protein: CASSLGTSYTGELFF; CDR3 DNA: TGTGCCAGCAGCTTAGGGACTAGTTACACCGGGGAGCTGTTTTTT
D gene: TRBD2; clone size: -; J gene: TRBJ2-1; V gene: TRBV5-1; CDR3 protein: CASSPNPAGGYNEQFF; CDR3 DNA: TGCGCCAGCAGCCCTAACCCAGCGGGGGGTTACAATGAGCAGTTCTTC
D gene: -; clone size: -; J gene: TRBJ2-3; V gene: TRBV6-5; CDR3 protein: CASRQLGGTQYF; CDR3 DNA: TGTGCCAGCAGACAGCTCGGGGGTACGCAGTATTTT
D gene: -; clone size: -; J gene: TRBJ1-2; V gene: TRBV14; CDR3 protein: CASSHHYGYTF; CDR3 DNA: TGTGCCAGCAGCCACCATTATGGCTACACCTTC
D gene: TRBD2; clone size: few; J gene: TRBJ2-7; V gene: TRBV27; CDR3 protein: CASRLAGEGSYEQYF; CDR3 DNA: TGTGCCAGCAGGCTAGCGGGAGAGGGGTCCTACGAGCAGTACTTC
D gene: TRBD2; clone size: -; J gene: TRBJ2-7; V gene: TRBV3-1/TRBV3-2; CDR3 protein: CASSQDQSSGRVEQYF; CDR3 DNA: TGTGCCAGCAGCCAAGATCAATCCAGCGGGAGGGTCGAGCAGTACTTC
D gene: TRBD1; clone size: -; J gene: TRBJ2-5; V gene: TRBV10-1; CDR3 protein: CASSQGAIETQYF; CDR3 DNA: TGCGCCAGCTCGCAGGGGGCGATTGAGACCCAGTACTTC
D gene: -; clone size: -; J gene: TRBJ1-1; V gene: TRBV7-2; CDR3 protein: CASSTGVGGWHTEAFF; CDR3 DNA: TGTGCCAGCAGCACCGGGGTGGGGGGGTGGCACACTGAAGCTTTCTTT
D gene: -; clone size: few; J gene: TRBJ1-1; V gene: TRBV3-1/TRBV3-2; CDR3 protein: CASSQAAGRGEAFF; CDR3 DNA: TGTGCCAGCAGCCAAGCGGCAGGGCGGGGTGAAGCTTTCTTT
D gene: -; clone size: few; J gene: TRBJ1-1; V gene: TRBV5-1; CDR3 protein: CASSFTGMNTEAFF; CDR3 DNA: TGCGCCAGCAGCTTTACGGGGATGAACACTGAAGCTTTCTTT
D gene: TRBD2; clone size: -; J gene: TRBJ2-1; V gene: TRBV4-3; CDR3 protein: CASSRGTSGIYNEQFF; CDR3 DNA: TGCGCCAGCAGCCGGGGGACTAGCGGTATTTACAATGAGCAGTTCTTC
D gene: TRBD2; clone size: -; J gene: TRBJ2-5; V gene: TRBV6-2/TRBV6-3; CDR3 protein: CASSYRSLAGGETQYF; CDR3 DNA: TGTGCCAGCAGTTACCGCTCCCTGGCGGGAGGGGAGACCCAGTACTTC
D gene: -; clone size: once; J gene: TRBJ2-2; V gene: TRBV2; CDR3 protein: CASRSLGGGGTGELFF; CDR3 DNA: TGTGCCAGCCGTTCCCTAGGGGGGGGCGGAACCGGGGAGCTGTTTTTT
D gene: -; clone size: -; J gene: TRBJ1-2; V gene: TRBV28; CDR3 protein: CASRQGSGYTF; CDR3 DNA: TGTGCCAGCCGTCAGGGTAGTGGCTACACCTTC
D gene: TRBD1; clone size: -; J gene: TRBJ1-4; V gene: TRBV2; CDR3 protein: CASSEGRGQTNEKLFF; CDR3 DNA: TGTGCCAGCAGTGAGGGCAGGGGGCAAACTAATGAAAAACTGTTTTTT
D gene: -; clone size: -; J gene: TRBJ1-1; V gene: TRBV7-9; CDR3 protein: CASSPQGEFTEAFF; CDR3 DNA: TGTGCCAGCAGCCCACAGGGCGAATTTACTGAAGCTTTCTTT
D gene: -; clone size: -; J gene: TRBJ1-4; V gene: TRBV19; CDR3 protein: CASSGSVNEKLFF; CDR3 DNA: TGTGCCAGTAGCGGGTCAGTTAATGAAAAACTGTTTTTT
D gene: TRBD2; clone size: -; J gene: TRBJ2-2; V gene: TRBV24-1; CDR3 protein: CATSDSSGANTGELFF; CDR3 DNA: TGTGCCACCAGTGATTCTAGCGGGGCGAACACCGGGGAGCTGTTTTTT
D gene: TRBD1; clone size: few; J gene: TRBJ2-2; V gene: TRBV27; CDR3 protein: CASSPDRVDGELFF; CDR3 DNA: TGTGCCAGCAGCCCCGACAGGGTGGACGGGGAGCTGTTTTTT
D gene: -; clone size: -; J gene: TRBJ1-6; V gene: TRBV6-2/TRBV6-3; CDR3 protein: CASSYSFHGGFMDSPLHF; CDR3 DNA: TGTGCCAGCAGTTACTCATTCCACGGGGGATTTATGGATTCACCCCTCCACTTT
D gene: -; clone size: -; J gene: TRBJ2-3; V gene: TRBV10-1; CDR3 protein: CASSGHPGSRTDTQYF; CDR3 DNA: TGCGCCAGCAGTGGCCACCCCGGGAGTAGGACAGATACGCAGTATTTT
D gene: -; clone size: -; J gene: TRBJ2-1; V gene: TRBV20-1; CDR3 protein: CSASVGAAHNEQFF; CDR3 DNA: TGCAGTGCTAGTGTGGGAGCTGCGCACAATGAGCAGTTCTTC
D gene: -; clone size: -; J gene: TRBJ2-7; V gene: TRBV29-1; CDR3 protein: CSVASGSDEQYF; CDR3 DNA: TGCAGCGTTGCTTCAGGGTCCGACGAGCAGTACTTC
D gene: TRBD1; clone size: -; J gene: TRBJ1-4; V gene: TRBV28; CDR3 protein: CASSSAGQGRDEKLFF; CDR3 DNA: TGTGCCAGCAGTTCAGCCGGACAGGGGCGGGACGAAAAACTGTTTTTT
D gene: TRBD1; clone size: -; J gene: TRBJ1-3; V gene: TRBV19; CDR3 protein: CASSMSGQGRGNTIYF; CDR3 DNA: TGTGCCAGTAGTATGTCGGGACAGGGAAGAGGAAACACCATATATTTT
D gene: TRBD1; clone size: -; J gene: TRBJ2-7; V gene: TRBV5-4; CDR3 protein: CASSLPGQSTYEQYF; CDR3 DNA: TGTGCCAGCAGTTTGCCGGGACAGTCAACCTACGAGCAGTACTTC
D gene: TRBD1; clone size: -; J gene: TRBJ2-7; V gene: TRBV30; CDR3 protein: CAWSGPGTGGLEQYF; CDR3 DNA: TGTGCCTGGAGTGGCCCGGGGACAGGGGGCCTCGAGCAGTACTTC
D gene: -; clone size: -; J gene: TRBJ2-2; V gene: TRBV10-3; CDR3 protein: CAGRNFPGELFF; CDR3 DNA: TGTGCCGGCCGTAACTTCCCCGGGGAGCTGTTTTTT
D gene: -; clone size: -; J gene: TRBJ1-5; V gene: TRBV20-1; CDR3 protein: CSAGGLEPQHF; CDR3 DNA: TGCAGTGCTGGAGGGCTAGAGCCCCAGCATTTT
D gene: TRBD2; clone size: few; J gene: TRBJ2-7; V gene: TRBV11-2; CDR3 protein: CASSPHSGRPSSYEQYF; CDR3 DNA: TGTGCCAGCAGCCCCCATAGCGGGAGGCCCAGCTCCTACGAGCAGTACTTC
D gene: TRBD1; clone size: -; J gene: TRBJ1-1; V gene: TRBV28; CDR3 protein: CASTTGGDYTEAFF; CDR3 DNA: TGTGCCAGCACCACAGGGGGCGATTACACTGAAGCTTTCTTT
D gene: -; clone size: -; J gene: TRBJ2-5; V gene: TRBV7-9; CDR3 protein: CASSLTEGGVETQYF; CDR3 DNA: TGTGCCAGCAGCTTAACGGAGGGAGGAGTAGAGACCCAGTACTTC
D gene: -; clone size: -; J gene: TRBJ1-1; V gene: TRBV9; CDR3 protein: CASSVEQENTEAFF; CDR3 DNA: TGTGCCAGCAGCGTAGAACAGGAGAACACTGAAGCTTTCTTT
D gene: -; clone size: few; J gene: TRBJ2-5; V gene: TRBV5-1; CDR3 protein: CASSLGRQETQYF; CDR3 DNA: TGCGCCAGCAGCTTGGGCAGACAAGAGACCCAGTACTTC